The next 14 T cell receptor beta chains were all read from a single sample in a study of T cell responses to AZD1222 COVID-19 vaccine. TCRdb's copy holds only in-frame clones and misses some; the assay was immunoSEQ multiplex PCR. Among under 150,000 clones, approximately 90% were seen once, and the ten largest hold around 3.6%. The specimen was peripheral blood, collected on day 0 of AZD1222 vaccination. These receptors all stem from an adult in good health.

This rearrangement joins TRBV5-1 to TRBJ2-7, with TRBD1 matching over 7 bases. The CDR3 spans 15 residues. The V gene's germline CDR1 is SGHRS and CDR2 YFSETQ. Trimming cost V 4 bases and J 3 bases; bases outside gene matches: 10. CDR3 nucleotide sequence: TGCGCCAGCAGCCCCCGGACCGACAGGGTCTACGAGCAGTACTTC. This encodes CASSPRTDRVYEQYF.

The V call is TRBV7-9, the J call TRBJ2-5; maybe TRBD2 (6 bases). Germline values: CDR1 SEHNR, CDR2 FQNEAQ (reference sequence). V dropped 4 bases and J dropped 5 bases, with 14 bases sitting between them. The CDR3 is 14 residues long. CDR3 sequence: CASSSARGGETQYF. CDR3 nucleotides: TGTGCCAGCAGCTCCGCCCGGGGAGGTGAGACCCAGTACTTC.

This clone was seen once. The chain uses TRBV7-9 and TRBJ2-7; D might be TRBD2 (5 bases). The CDR3 spans 14 residues. The germline gives CDR1 SEHNR, CDR2 FQNEAQ (reference sequence). The V end lost 2 bases, the J end lost 6 bases, and 14 bases lay between the germline ends. The CDR3 spells CASSLRTGLGEQYF. CDR3 bases: TGTGCCAGCAGCTTACGGACGGGGTTAGGCGAGCAGTACTTC.

V and J are TRBV9 and TRBJ2-3, with no clear D. V lost 3 bases and J 3 bases, leaving 5 bases between the germline ends. Per germline, CDR1 SGDLS and CDR2 YYNGEE. The CDR3 is made up of 12 amino acids. CDR3 sequence: CASSAVTDTQYF. In nucleotides, the CDR3 is TGTGCCAGCAGCGCCGTAACAGATACGCAGTATTTT.

The CDR3 sequence: CASSNLEGSEKLFF. DNA for the CDR3: TGTGCCAGCAGTAACTTGGAGGGGAGTGAAAAACTGTTTTTT. The chain combines TRBV6-4 with TRBJ1-4, with D maybe TRBD1 (5 bases). V lost 5 bases and J 7 bases, leaving 14 bases between the germline ends. CDR1 MRHNA and CDR2 SNTAGT come from the germline V gene. The CDR3 extends over 14 amino acids.

Notes on this clone: The same CDR3 arises from other DNA sequences in this sample as well. This chain joins TRBV19 and TRBJ1-1; D ambiguous. Between the trimmed V and J ends, which lost 5 bases and 0 bases, there was a span of 1 base. Germline V gives CDR1 LNHDA, CDR2 SQIVND (reference sequence). This CDR3 has 11 residues. DNA of the CDR3: TGTGCCAGTAGTTTGAACACTGAAGCTTTCTTT. Translation: CASSLNTEAFF.

The chain combines TRBV5-1 with TRBJ1-1; tentative D call: TRBD1 (6 bases). The CDR3 loop spans 14 amino acids. Germline values: CDR1 SGHRS, CDR2 YFSETQ. Trimming took off 4 bases at V and 6 bases at J, with 16 bases between the two ends. The CDR3 DNA sequence: TGCGCCAGCAGCACCGGGACACCCAACGCTGAAGCTTTCTTT. Its protein is CASSTGTPNAEAFF.

The gene calls are TRBV18 and TRBJ1-2; TRBD1 matches at 10 bases. From germline, CDR1 is KGHSH and CDR2 LQKENI. The CDR3 sequence is 14 residues long. J was trimmed by 6 bases and V by 6 bases; bases with no gene match: 7. DNA of the CDR3: TGTGCCAGCTCGGAAGACAGGGGGCGGGATGGCTACACCTTC. Protein product: CASSEDRGRDGYTF.

The genes are TRBV5-6 and TRBJ1-3; tentative D call: TRBD1 (5 bases). V lost 0 bases and J lost 6, with 13 bases in between. Germline CDR1 SGHDT, CDR2 YYEEEE. There are 15 residues in the CDR3. CDR3 coding DNA: TGTGCCAGCAGCTTGGGGCGCGGGGCTGAAAACACCATATATTTT. It codes for CASSLGRGAENTIYF.

The chain recombines TRBV3-1 (or the pseudogene TRBV3-2) with TRBJ2-5; perhaps TRBD2 as D (7 bases). The CDR3 is 15 residues long. Germline V CDR1 and CDR2: LGHDT, YNNKEL (reference sequence). Trimming stripped 6 bases from V and 3 bases from J, with 17 bases between. CDR3 sequence: CASSHEGGGEETQYF. CDR3 nucleotides: TGTGCCAGCAGTCACGAAGGGGGAGGGGAAGAGACCCAGTACTTC.

The chain uses TRBV27 and TRBJ1-2; the D is unclear. V lost 4 bases and J 3 bases, leaving 12 bases between the germline ends. Germline V CDR1 and CDR2: MNHEY, SMNVEV (reference sequence). The CDR3 runs to 14 residues. CDR3 DNA: TGTGCCAGCAGTTCGACCAGATTGGACTATGGCTACACCTTC. It translates to CASSSTRLDYGYTF.

V is TRBV3-1 (or the pseudogene TRBV3-2) and J is TRBJ1-2; a possible D gene is TRBD1 (5 bases). The CDR3 has 14 residues. Germline CDR1 reads LGHDT; CDR2 reads YNNKEL (reference sequence). Trimming removed 0 bases from V and 8 bases from J, with 13 bases in between. CDR3 nucleotides: TGTGCCAGCAGCCAAGATCTTGGTCAGGGCGGCTACACCTTC. Its protein product is CASSQDLGQGGYTF.

V gene TRBV6-5 combines with J gene TRBJ1-1; TRBD1 is a possible D gene (5 bases). The CDR3 length is 14 residues. Germline-derived CDR1 and CDR2 are MNHEY and SVGAGI. Trimming left V 4 bases short and J 0 bases short, with 9 bases between. The CDR3 sequence: CASSSAGVNTEAFF. CDR3 nucleotide sequence: TGTGCCAGCAGTTCCGCGGGGGTGAACACTGAAGCTTTCTTT.

This clone was seen a single time. V usage is TRBV6-6 and J usage is TRBJ1-2; maybe TRBD1 (5 bases). CDR3 length: 14 amino acids. The germline V gene has CDR1 MNHNY and CDR2 SVGAGI (reference sequence). V was shortened by 4 bases and J by 1 base, with 10 bases between the two germline ends. In DNA form, the CDR3 reads TGTGCCAGCAGTTCCCAGACAGATAACTATGGCTACACCTTC. It translates to CASSSQTDNYGYTF.